These T cell receptor beta chains were read from a single sample in a study of shared clonotypes between healthy human individuals. TCRdb's copy holds only in-frame clones and misses some; the assay was immunoSEQ multiplex PCR. The table lists about 1 million clones, about 77% of them singletons. Sequenced material: memory CD4+ T cells sorted from blood. All receptors derive from a man aged 18-30 years in good health. The CDR3 runs from the conserved cysteine through the conserved F or W. The D gene is left open where the match is weak. Size values are once, few and many counts, or a class for expanded clones, and some rows have none.

CDR3nt	CDR3aa	d_gene	abundance	v_gene	j_gene
TGCGCCAGCAGCTTACTAGCGGGCCTTGGCAGCAATGAGCAGTTCTTC	CASSLLAGLGSNEQFF	TRBD2	-	TRBV5-1	TRBJ2-1
TGTGCCAGCAGTCACAAGAACACCGGGGAGCTGTTTTTT	CASSHKNTGELFF	-	few	TRBV27	TRBJ2-2
TGTGCCAGCAGCCGCATCTTGACAACTAATGAAAAACTGTTTTTT	CASSRILTTNEKLFF	-	-	TRBV7-2	TRBJ1-4
TGCGCCAGCAGCCAAGGAATACTGACGACCCAGTACTTC	CASSQGILTTQYF	-	-	TRBV4-1	TRBJ2-5
TGTGCCTGGAGTGCCGTAGATACGCAGTATTTT	CAWSAVDTQYF	-	-	TRBV30	TRBJ2-3
TGTGCCAGCAGCTTAGCCGGCGGCAGGGCGGCTGGAAACACCATATATTTT	CASSLAGGRAAGNTIYF	-	-	TRBV7-9	TRBJ1-3
TGTGCCAGCAGCTTGGTGTCCGGGGGAGCCAAAAACATTCAGTACTTC	CASSLVSGGAKNIQYF	-	-	TRBV5-5	TRBJ2-4
TGTGCCAGTAGTATAGGTGGTCCACAGGGTTATCAGCCCCAGCATTTT	CASSIGGPQGYQPQHF	-	-	TRBV19	TRBJ1-5
TGCGCCAGCAGCCTCCTTATCGGGGGGCTGAAAGAGACCCAGTACTTC	CASSLLIGGLKETQYF	-	-	TRBV4-1	TRBJ2-5
TGTGCCAGCAGCTTACGCGGGACGGGGGTAGAGACCCAGTACTTC	CASSLRGTGVETQYF	-	-	TRBV7-9	TRBJ2-5
TGTGCCAGCAGCCTGAATACAGGCACAGATACGCAGTATTTT	CASSLNTGTDTQYF	-	-	TRBV11-2	TRBJ2-3
TGTGCCTGGAGTGGACAGGTCAACACTGAAGCTTTCTTT	CAWSGQVNTEAFF	-	-	TRBV30	TRBJ1-1
TGTGCCAGTAGTATAAGGGAAGGGGGCTACACCTTC	CASSIREGGYTF	-	many	TRBV19	TRBJ1-2
TGTGCCAGCAGTTCTGGACTATACCTGGGCGAGCAGTACTTC	CASSSGLYLGEQYF	-	few	TRBV6-5	TRBJ2-7
TGTGCCAGCAGCGTAGCGGGGAGAGGGAAAGCTTTCTTT	CASSVAGRGKAFF	-	few	TRBV9	TRBJ1-1
TGTGCCAGCCGGGGGGGACTTATTCAGTACTTC	CASRGGLIQYF	TRBD2	-	TRBV2	TRBJ2-4
TGTGCCAGCAGCTTAGGGGGTCCTTCTTCCTACGAGCAGTACTTC	CASSLGGPSSYEQYF	-	-	TRBV7-9	TRBJ2-7
TGTGCCAGCAGAGGGGCCTCCGGGGGGAGCAATCAGCCCCAGCATTTT	CASRGASGGSNQPQHF	-	-	TRBV2	TRBJ1-5
TGCGCCAGCAGCCTAAGAAATAAGGGGGGCGCGGATGAAAAACTGTTTTTT	CASSLRNKGGADEKLFF	-	-	TRBV4-3	TRBJ1-4
TGTGCCAGCAGCTTAGGAGACCGTAATGAAAAACTGTTTTTT	CASSLGDRNEKLFF	-	-	TRBV5-6	TRBJ1-4
TGTGCCAGCAGCGTAAACAGGGACGTGCAGTACTTC	CASSVNRDVQYF	-	-	TRBV11-2	TRBJ2-7
TGTGCCAGCAGCTTAGCGGGTTCTGGAAACACCATATATTTT	CASSLAGSGNTIYF	-	few	TRBV11-2	TRBJ1-3
TGTGCCAGCAGCTTAAGTCTAGCGGGAAGCGATGAGCAGTTCTTC	CASSLSLAGSDEQFF	TRBD2	-	TRBV7-2	TRBJ2-1
TGTGCCAGCAGCTTAGCGGGAGGGTGGTTGAATGAGCAGTTCTTC	CASSLAGGWLNEQFF	TRBD2	-	TRBV7-9	TRBJ2-1
TGTGCCAGCAAAAGGGGACAGGGCGAAGTCTATGGCTACACCTTC	CASKRGQGEVYGYTF	TRBD1	-	TRBV6-1	TRBJ1-2
TGTGCCAGCTCACCACCGGGGGGGTCCGATCAGCCCCAGCATTTT	CASSPPGGSDQPQHF	-	-	TRBV18	TRBJ1-5
TGTGCCAGTAGTAAGCGGGAGATCGTAAACAATGAGCAGTTCTTC	CASSKREIVNNEQFF	TRBD2	-	TRBV19	TRBJ2-1